One and the same sample provided the 12 T cell receptor beta chains below, sequenced in a study of shared clonotypes between healthy human individuals. TCRdb's copy holds only in-frame clones and misses some; the assay was immunoSEQ multiplex PCR. The profile shows over a million clones, approximately 70% of them singletons. Input material: memory CD4+ T cells sorted from blood. The subset here: CD45RA-negative fraction. These receptors were obtained from a man aged 18 to 29 in good health.

Remarks on this clone: This may stem from a read error, because a much larger clone lies one nucleotide away. V gene TRBV4-3 combines with J gene TRBJ1-1; D uncertain. V was trimmed by 1 base and J by 1 base, leaving 4 bases between them. The CDR3 is made up of 13 amino acids. The germline V gene encodes CDR1 LGHNA and CDR2 YSLEER. The CDR3 spells CASSQVSNTEAFF. CDR3 DNA sequence: TGCGCCAGCAGCCAAGTATCGAACACTGAAGCTTTCTTT.

The rearrangement links TRBV5-1 to TRBJ2-5; no reliable D call. From germline, CDR1 is SGHRS and CDR2 YFSETQ. The V and J ends lost 3 bases and 3 bases respectively, with 9 bases between them. CDR3 length: 13 amino acids. CDR3: CASSSRREETQYF. The CDR3 region has the DNA TGCGCCAGCAGCTCAAGGAGAGAAGAGACCCAGTACTTC.

This clone came up a few times. The chain recombines TRBV30 with TRBJ1-3; no clear D. Trimming took off 2 bases at V and 0 bases at J, with 14 bases between the two ends. Germline V gives CDR1 GTSNPN, CDR2 SVGIG (reference sequence). The CDR3 contains 16 residues. CDR3 in amino acids: CAWSSGLLSSGNTIYF. CDR3 bases: TGTGCCTGGAGTTCTGGACTCCTTAGCTCTGGAAACACCATATATTTT.

This clone was observed a handful of times. This chain joins TRBV7-2 and TRBJ2-7; the match to TRBD1 covers 7 bases. Germline V gene sequence: CDR1 SGHTA, CDR2 FQGNSA. The CDR3 runs 16 residues. V lost 5 bases, J lost 5 bases, and 15 bases stayed unmatched. CDR3 DNA sequence: TGTGCCAGCAGCGGGGGTGGTAGGGGGCGTGATAACGAGCAGTACTTC. It is translated as CASSGGGRGRDNEQYF.

The chain employs TRBV5-6 and TRBJ1-2, with a tentative D call TRBD1 (5 bases). V dropped 5 bases and J dropped 6 bases, with 14 bases sitting between them. CDR1 and CDR2 (germline): SGHDT, YYEEEE. CDR3 length: 13 residues. The CDR3 region is CASSSGWGNGYTF. CDR3 bases: TGTGCCAGCAGTTCAGGGTGGGGGAATGGCTACACCTTC.

The chain is built from TRBV10-3 and TRBJ1-1; 10 bases line up with TRBD1. Germline V gene sequence: CDR1 ENHRY, CDR2 SYGVKD. Trimming removed 6 bases from V and 5 bases from J; junction bases left unmatched: 12. The CDR3 length is 16 residues. The CDR3 nucleotides are TGTGCCATCAGGGGGGGGACAGGGGCTCGCTTGACTGAAGCTTTCTTT. Translating gives CAIRGGTGARLTEAFF.

Points on this clone: Distinct nucleotide sequences in the sample also encode this CDR3. This chain joins TRBV7-2 and TRBJ2-7; 9 nucleotides align to TRBD2. V gave up 5 bases and J gave up 6 bases; unmatched junction bases: 11. CDR3 length: 15 amino acids. Germline CDR1 is SGHTA and CDR2 is FQGNSA. The CDR3 spells CASSLSAGGPGEQYF. CDR3 bases: TGTGCCAGCAGCCTCTCGGCGGGGGGGCCGGGCGAGCAGTACTTC.

V is TRBV5-1 and J is TRBJ2-1, with 13 bases that match TRBD2. This CDR3 region has 16 residues. Per the germline V gene, CDR1 is SGHRS and CDR2 is YFSETQ. With 4 bases clipped from V and 6 bases from J, the junction kept 7 bases outside the gene matches. CDR3 region: CASSQTSGRSTNEQFF. CDR3 DNA sequence: TGCGCCAGCAGCCAGACTAGCGGGAGGTCTACCAATGAGCAGTTCTTC.

The rearrangement joins TRBV28 to TRBJ2-1; tentative D call: TRBD1 (5 bases). This CDR3 comprises 16 residues. Germline V gives CDR1 MDHEN, CDR2 SYDVKM. V lost 6 bases, J lost 3 bases, and 18 bases lay in between. CDR3 protein: CASSTVGALNYNEQFF. CDR3 in DNA: TGTGCCAGCAGCACCGTAGGGGCTTTAAACTACAATGAGCAGTTCTTC.

This chain links TRBV6-6 with TRBJ2-3, with D perhaps TRBD1 (5 bases). V shed 2 bases and J shed 1 base, with 10 bases lying between them. This CDR3 has 15 amino acids. CDR1 MNHNY and CDR2 SVGAGI come from the germline V gene (reference sequence). CDR3 sequence: CASSYAGSGTDTQYF. Here the CDR3 DNA reads TGTGCCAGCAGTTACGCAGGGTCAGGCACAGATACGCAGTATTTT.

The V gene is TRBV10-3, the J gene TRBJ2-7; TRBD1 is a possible D gene (5 bases). Germline V lookup: CDR1 ENHRY, CDR2 SYGVKD. CDR3 length equals 14 residues. The V end was cut by 10 bases, the J end by 0 bases, with 16 bases between. The CDR3 nucleotides are TGTGCCAGCACCAGGACACCCAGCTCCTACGAGCAGTACTTC. The encoded protein is CASTRTPSSYEQYF.

This clone occurred a few times. The genes are TRBV28 and TRBJ2-7; tentatively, D is TRBD2 (5 bases). The CDR3 is 14 amino acids. V was clipped by 5 bases and J by 6 bases, with 17 bases between them. CDR1 and CDR2 (germline): MDHEN, SYDVKM. CDR3: CASSRAGDGGEQYF. For the CDR3, the DNA is TGTGCCAGCAGTCGGGCCGGGGATGGTGGCGAGCAGTACTTC.